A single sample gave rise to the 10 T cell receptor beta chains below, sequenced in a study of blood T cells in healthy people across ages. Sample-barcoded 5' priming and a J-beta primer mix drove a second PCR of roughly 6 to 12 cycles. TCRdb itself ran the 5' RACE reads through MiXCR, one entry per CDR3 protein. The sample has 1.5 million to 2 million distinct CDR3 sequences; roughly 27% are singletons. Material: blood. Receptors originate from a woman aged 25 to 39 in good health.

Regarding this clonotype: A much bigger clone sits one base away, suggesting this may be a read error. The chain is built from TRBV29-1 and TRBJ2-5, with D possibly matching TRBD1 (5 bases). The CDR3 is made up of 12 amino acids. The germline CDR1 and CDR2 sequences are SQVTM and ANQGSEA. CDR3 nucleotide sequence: TGCAGCGTTGACAGGGAACAAGAGACCCAGTGCTTC. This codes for CSVDREQETQCF.

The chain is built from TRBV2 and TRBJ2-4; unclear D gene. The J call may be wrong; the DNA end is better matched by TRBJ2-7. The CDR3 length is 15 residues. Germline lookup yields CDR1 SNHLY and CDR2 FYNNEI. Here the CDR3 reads CASSELGSPLGEQYF. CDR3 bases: TGTGCCAGCAGTGAATTAGGTAGTCCTCTGGGCGAGCAGTACTTC.

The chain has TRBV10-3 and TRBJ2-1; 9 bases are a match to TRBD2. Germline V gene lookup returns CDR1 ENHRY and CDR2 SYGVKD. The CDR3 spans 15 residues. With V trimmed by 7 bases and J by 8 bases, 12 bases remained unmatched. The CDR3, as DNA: TGTGCCATCACCCGGAGCGGGAGGATGATGGATGAGCAGTTCTTC. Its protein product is CAITRSGRMMDEQFF.

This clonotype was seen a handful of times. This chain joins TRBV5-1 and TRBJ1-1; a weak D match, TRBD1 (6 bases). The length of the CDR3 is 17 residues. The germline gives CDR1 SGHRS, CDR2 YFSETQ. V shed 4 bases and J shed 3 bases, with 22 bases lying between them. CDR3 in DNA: TGCGCCAGCAGCCCGATGGCCCTACAGGGTTTGGACACTGAAGCTTTCTTT. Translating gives CASSPMALQGLDTEAFF.

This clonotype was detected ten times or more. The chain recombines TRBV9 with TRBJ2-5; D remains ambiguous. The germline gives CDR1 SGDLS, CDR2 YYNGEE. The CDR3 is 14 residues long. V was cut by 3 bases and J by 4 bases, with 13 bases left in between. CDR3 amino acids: CASSARLGRETQYF. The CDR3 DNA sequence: TGTGCCAGCAGCGCTCGCCTTGGGCGAGAGACCCAGTACTTC.

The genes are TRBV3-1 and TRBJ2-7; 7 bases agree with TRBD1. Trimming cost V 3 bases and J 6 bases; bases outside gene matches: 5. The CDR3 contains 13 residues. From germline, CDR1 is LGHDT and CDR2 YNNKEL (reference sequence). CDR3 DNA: TGTGCCAGCAGCCAGTTGACAGGGTCCGAGCAGTACTTC. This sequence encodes CASSQLTGSEQYF.

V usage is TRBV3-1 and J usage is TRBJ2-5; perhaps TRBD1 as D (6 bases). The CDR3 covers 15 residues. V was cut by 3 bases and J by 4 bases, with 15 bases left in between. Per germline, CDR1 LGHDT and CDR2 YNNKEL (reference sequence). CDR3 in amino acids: CASSHPRWGRETQYF. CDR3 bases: TGTGCCAGCAGCCATCCCCGGTGGGGGCGAGAGACCCAGTACTTC.

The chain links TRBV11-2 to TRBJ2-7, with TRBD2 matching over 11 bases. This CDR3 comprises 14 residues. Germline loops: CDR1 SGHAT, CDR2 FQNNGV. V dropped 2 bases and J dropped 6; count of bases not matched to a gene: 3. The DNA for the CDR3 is TGTGCCAGCAGCTTACCACTAGCGGGAGCCGAGCAGTACTTC. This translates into CASSLPLAGAEQYF. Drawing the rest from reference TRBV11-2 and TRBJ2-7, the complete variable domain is EAGVAQSPRYKIIEKRQSVAFWCNPISGHATLYWYQQILGQGPKLLIQFQNNGVVDDSQLPKDRFSAERLKGVDSTLKIQPAKLEDSAVYLCASSLPLAGAEQYFGPGTRLTVT.

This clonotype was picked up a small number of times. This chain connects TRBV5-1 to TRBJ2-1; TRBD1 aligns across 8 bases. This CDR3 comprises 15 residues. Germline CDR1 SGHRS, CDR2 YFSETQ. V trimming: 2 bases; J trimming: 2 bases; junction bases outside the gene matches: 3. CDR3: CASSFRQGTYNEQFF. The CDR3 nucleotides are TGCGCCAGCAGCTTCCGACAGGGGACCTACAATGAGCAGTTCTTC.

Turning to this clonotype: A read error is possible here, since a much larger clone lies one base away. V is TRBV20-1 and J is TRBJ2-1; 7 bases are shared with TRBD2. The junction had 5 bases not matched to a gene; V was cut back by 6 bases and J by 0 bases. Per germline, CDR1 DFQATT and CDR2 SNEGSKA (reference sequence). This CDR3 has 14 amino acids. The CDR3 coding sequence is TGCAGTGCCAAGAGCGGGAACTCCTACAATGAGCAGTTCTTC. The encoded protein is CSAKSGNSYNEQFF.